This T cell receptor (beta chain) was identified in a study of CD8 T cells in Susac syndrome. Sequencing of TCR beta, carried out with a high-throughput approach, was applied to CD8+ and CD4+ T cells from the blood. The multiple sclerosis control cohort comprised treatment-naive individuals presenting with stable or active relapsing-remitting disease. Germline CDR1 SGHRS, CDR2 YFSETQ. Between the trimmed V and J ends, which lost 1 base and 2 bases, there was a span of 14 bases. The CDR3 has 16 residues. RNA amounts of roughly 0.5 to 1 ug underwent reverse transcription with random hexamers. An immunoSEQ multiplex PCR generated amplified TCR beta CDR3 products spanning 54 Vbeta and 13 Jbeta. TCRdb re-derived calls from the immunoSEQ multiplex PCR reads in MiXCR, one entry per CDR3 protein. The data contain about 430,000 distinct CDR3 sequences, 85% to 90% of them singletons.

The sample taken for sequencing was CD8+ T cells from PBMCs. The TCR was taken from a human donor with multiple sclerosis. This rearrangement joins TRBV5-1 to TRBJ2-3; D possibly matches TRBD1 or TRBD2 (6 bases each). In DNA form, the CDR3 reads TGCGCCAGCAGCTTGTCAAAGGGGGGCAACACAGATACGCAGTATTTT. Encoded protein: CASSLSKGGNTDTQYF.